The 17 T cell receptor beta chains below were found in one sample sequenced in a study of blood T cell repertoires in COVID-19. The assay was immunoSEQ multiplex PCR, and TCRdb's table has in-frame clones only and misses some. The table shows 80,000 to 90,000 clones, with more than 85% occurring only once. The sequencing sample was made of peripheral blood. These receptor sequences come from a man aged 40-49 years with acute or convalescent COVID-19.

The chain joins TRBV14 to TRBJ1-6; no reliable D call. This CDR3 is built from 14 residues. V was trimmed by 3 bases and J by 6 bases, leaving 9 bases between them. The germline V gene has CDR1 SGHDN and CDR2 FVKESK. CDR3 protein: CASSQTNSNSPLHF. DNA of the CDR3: TGTGCCAGCAGCCAGACAAATTCTAATTCACCCCTCCACTTT.

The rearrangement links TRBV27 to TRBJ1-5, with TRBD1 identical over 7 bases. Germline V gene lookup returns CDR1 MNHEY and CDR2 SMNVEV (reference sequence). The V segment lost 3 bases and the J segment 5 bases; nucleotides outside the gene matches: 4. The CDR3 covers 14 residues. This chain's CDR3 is CASSFRGGYQPQHF. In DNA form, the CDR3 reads TGTGCCAGCAGTTTCAGAGGGGGCTATCAGCCCCAGCATTTT.

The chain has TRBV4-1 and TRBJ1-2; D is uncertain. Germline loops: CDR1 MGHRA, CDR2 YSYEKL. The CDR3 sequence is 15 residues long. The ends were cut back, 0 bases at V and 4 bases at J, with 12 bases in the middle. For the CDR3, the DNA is TGCGCCAGCAGCCAAGATCCTACTGGTGGCTATGGCTACACCTTC. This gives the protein CASSQDPTGGYGYTF.

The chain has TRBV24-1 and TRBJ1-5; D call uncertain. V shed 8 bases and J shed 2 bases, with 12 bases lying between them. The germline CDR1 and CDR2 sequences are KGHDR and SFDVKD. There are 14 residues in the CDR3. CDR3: CATTRLRGNQPQHF. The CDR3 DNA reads TGTGCCACCACCAGGTTAAGAGGCAATCAGCCCCAGCATTTT.

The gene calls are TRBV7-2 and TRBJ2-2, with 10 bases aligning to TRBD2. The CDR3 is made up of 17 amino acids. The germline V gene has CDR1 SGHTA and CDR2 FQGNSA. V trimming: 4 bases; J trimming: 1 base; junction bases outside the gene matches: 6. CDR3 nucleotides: TGTGCCAGCAGCTCATCTAGCGGGAGAGAGAACACCGGGGAGCTGTTTTTT. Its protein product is CASSSSSGRENTGELFF.

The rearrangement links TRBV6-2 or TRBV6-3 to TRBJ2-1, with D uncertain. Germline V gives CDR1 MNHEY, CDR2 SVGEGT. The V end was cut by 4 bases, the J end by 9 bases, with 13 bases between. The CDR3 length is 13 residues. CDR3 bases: TGTGCCAGCAGTTGGGCTACGTACGGTGAGCAGTTCTTC. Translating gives CASSWATYGEQFF.

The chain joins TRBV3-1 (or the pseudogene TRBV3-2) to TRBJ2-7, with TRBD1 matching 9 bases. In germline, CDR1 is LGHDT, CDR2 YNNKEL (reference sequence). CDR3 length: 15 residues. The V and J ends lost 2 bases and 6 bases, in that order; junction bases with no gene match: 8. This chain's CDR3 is CASSQQPGQGLEQYF. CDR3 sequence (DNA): TGTGCCAGCAGCCAACAGCCGGGACAGGGTCTCGAGCAGTACTTC.

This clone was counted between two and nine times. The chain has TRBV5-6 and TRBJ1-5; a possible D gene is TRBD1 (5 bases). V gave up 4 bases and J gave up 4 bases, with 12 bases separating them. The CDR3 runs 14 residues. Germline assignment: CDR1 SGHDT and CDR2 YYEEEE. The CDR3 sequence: CASSARGFNQPQHF. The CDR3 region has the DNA TGTGCCAGCAGCGCTCGGGGGTTTAATCAGCCCCAGCATTTT.

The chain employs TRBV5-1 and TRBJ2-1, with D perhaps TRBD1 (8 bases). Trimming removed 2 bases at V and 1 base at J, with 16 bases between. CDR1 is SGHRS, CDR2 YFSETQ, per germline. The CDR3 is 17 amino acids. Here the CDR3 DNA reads TGCGCCAGCAGCTTAATACACAGGGGGGGATCCTACAATGAGCAGTTCTTC. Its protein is CASSLIHRGGSYNEQFF.

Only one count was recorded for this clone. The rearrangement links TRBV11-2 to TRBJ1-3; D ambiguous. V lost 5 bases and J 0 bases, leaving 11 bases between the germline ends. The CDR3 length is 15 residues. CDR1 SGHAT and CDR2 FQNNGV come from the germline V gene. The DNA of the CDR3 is TGTGCCAGCAGCCCCGGGAGAGGCTCTGGAAACACCATATATTTT. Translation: CASSPGRGSGNTIYF.

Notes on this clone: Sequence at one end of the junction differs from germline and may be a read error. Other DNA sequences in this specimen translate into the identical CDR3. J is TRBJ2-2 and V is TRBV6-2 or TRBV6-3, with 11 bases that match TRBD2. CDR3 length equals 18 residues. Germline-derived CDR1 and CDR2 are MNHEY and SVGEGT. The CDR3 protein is CASSYFRLAGRNTGELFF. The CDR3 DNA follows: TGTGCCAGCAGCTACTTCCGACTAGCGGGAAGGAACACCGGGGAGCTGTTTTTT.

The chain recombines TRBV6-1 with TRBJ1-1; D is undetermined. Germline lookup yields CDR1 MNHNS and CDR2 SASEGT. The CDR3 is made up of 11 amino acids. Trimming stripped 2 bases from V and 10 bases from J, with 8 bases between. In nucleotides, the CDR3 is TGTGCCAGCAGTGAATTACTGAGAGCTTTCTTT. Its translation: CASSELLRAFF.

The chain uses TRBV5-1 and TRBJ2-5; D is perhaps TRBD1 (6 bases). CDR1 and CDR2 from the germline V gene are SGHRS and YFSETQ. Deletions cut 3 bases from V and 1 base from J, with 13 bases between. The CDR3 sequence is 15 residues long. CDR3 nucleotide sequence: TGCGCCAGCAGCTCTGGGACAACACCCCAAGAGACCCAGTACTTC. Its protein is CASSSGTTPQETQYF.

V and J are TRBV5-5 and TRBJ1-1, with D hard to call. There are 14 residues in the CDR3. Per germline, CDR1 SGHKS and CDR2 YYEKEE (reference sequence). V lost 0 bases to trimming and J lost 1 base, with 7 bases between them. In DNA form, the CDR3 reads TGTGCCAGCAGCTTGGGCGCCCCGAACACTGAAGCTTTCTTT. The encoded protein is CASSLGAPNTEAFF.

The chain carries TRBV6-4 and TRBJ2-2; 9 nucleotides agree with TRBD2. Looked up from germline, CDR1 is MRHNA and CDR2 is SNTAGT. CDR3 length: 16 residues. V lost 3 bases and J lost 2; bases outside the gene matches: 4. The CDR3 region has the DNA TGTGCCAGCAGTGAGAGGCTAGCGGGAAACACCGGGGAGCTGTTTTTT. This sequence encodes CASSERLAGNTGELFF.

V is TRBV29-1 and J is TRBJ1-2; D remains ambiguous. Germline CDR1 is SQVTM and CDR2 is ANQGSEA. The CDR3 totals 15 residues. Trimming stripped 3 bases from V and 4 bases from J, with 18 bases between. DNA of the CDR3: TGCAGCGTTGAGGGCAGCTCCTCCGAGGGCTATGGCTACACCTTC. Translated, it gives CSVEGSSSEGYGYTF.

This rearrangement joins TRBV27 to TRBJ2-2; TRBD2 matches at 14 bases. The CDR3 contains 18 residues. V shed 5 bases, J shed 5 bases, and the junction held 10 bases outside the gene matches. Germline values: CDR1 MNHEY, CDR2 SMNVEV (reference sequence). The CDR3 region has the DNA TGTGCCAGCAGTAAGACCGGGACTAGCGGGAGACAAACCGGGGAGCTGTTTTTT. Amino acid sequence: CASSKTGTSGRQTGELFF.